The rows below give T cell receptor beta chains drawn from one sample of a study of T cell clonotyping in hematopoietic cell transplantation. Data came from immunoSEQ multiplex PCR; TCRdb stores just in-frame clones and leaves some out. The sample yields roughly 13,000 clones, around 97% seen once. The sequenced sample was peripheral blood mononuclear cells, obtained 30 days after allogeneic stem cell transplant. Receptors were obtained from a female patient aged 50-59 years who had an allogeneic stem cell transplant from an unrelated donor, so T cells may come from the graft donor. Some clones in this sample may be carry-over from other donors' samples. CDR3s include the opening cysteine and the closing phenylalanine or tryptophan. A D gene is named only where the DNA matches it firmly. Clone size is stated in some rows and not others, as once, few, many or a class when expanded.

V gene	clone size	J gene	CDR3 length	D gene	CDR3 protein	CDR3 DNA
TRBV30	-	TRBJ1-2	15	TRBD1	CAWSVGTASFYGYTF	TGTGCCTGGAGTGTAGGGACAGCGTCTTTCTATGGCTACACCTTC
TRBV29-1	-	TRBJ1-2	11	-	CSVTGFYGYTF	TGCAGCGTTACAGGTTTCTATGGCTACACCTTC
TRBV6-4	-	TRBJ1-2	12	-	CASSDGGYGYTF	TGTGCCAGCAGTGACGGGGGCTATGGCTACACCTTC
TRBV25-1	-	TRBJ1-1	15	TRBD1	CASSDPGTGRTEAFF	TGTGCCAGCAGTGACCCCGGGACAGGGCGGACTGAAGCTTTCTTT
TRBV27	-	TRBJ1-5	15	TRBD1	CASSSTGQGVQPQHF	TGTGCCAGCAGTTCTACGGGACAGGGGGTTCAGCCCCAGCATTTT
TRBV6-5	once	TRBJ2-2	15	TRBD1	CASRAGQGETGELFF	TGTGCCAGCCGGGCAGGGCAGGGGGAAACCGGGGAGCTGTTTTTT
TRBV6-5	-	TRBJ2-7	14	TRBD1	CASSYMGQVNEQYF	TGTGCCAGCAGTTACATGGGACAGGTCAACGAGCAGTACTTC
TRBV27	-	TRBJ1-2	15	-	CASSPGGGTNYGYTF	TGTGCCAGCAGTCCCGGTGGGGGGACGAACTATGGCTACACCTTC
TRBV6-1	-	TRBJ1-5	13	-	CASSSRGYQPQHF	TGTGCCAGCAGCTCGCGGGGATATCAGCCCCAGCATTTT
TRBV10-3	-	TRBJ2-3	16	-	CAISSRPLGETDTQYF	TGTGCCATCAGCTCGAGGCCATTAGGGGAAACAGATACGCAGTATTTT
TRBV19	-	TRBJ2-2	16	TRBD1	CASSIVGQGNTGELFF	TGTGCCAGTAGTATTGTGGGACAGGGGAACACCGGGGAGCTGTTTTTT
TRBV6-5	-	TRBJ1-1	11	-	CASSRESEAFF	TGTGCCAGCAGCCGAGAGAGTGAAGCTTTCTTT
TRBV7-9	-	TRBJ1-4	15	-	CASSPPTKWGEKLFF	TGTGCCAGCAGCCCCCCGACTAAATGGGGTGAAAAACTGTTTTTT
TRBV18	once	TRBJ1-6	15	-	CASSPEGALHSPLHF	TGTGCCAGCTCACCAGAGGGTGCCTTACACTCACCCCTCCACTTT
TRBV5-6	once	TRBJ1-3	15	TRBD1	CASSPTGPSGNTIYF	TGTGCCAGCAGCCCGACAGGGCCCTCTGGAAACACCATATATTTT
TRBV13	-	TRBJ1-1	14	-	CASSLLDTNTEAFF	TGTGCCAGCAGCTTACTTGACACGAACACTGAAGCTTTCTTT
TRBV19	-	TRBJ2-7	16	TRBD1	CASSPLGQGTSYEQYF	TGTGCCAGTAGTCCGCTTGGACAGGGAACTTCCTACGAGCAGTACTTC
TRBV19	-	TRBJ2-3	13	-	CASRPGTTDTQYF	TGTGCCAGTAGGCCCGGGACGACAGATACGCAGTATTTT
TRBV18	-	TRBJ1-1	13	-	CASSTGGGTEAFF	TGTGCCAGCTCAACTGGGGGTGGCACTGAAGCTTTCTTT
TRBV6-1	-	TRBJ2-1	15	TRBD1	CASSRTGTGYNEQFF	TGTGCCAGCTCACGTACCGGGACAGGATACAATGAGCAGTTCTTC